This is a list of T cell receptor beta chains from one sample in a study of T cell responses to AZD1222 COVID-19 vaccine. Sequencing used immunoSEQ multiplex PCR; TCRdb keeps in-frame clones, though not all of them. Of over 150,000 clones in the sample, roughly nine tenths were seen once. This specimen consisted of peripheral blood, obtained on day 0 of AZD1222 vaccination. These receptors all stem from an adult in good health. Each CDR3 is given with its conserved first and last residue. A D gene is named only where the DNA matches it firmly. A clone size is listed for some rows: how often the clone was seen (once, few, many), or a class if it is expanded.

cdr3_length: 14
v_call: TRBV7-3
clone_size: -
d_call: -
j_call: TRBJ1-3
cdr3_nt: TGTGCCAGCAGCTTAACGGCGCGGGGAAACACCATATATTTT
cdr3_aa: CASSLTARGNTIYF

cdr3_length: 13
v_call: TRBV6-5
clone_size: -
d_call: -
j_call: TRBJ1-5
cdr3_nt: TGTGCCAGCAGTTTCAGGGGAGGTCAGCCCCAGCATTTT
cdr3_aa: CASSFRGGQPQHF

cdr3_length: 21
v_call: TRBV4-1
clone_size: -
d_call: TRBD2
j_call: TRBJ2-7
cdr3_nt: TGCGCCAGCAGCCCCCAGATGGTAGGAGTGGCCCGAGCGGGGGTACGACACGAGCAGTACTTC
cdr3_aa: CASSPQMVGVARAGVRHEQYF

cdr3_length: 12
v_call: TRBV30
clone_size: -
d_call: TRBD1
j_call: TRBJ2-7
cdr3_nt: TGTGCCTGCGGGACAGGGCCCTACGAGCAGTACTTC
cdr3_aa: CACGTGPYEQYF

cdr3_length: 12
v_call: TRBV12-3/TRBV12-4
clone_size: -
d_call: -
j_call: TRBJ1-5
cdr3_nt: TGTGCCAGCAGCCTCGAGTCTCAGCCCCAGCATTTT
cdr3_aa: CASSLESQPQHF

cdr3_length: 15
v_call: TRBV5-1
clone_size: -
d_call: TRBD1
j_call: TRBJ2-3
cdr3_nt: TGCGCCAGCAGCCCGGGACAGGGGGCAGAAGATACGCAGTATTTT
cdr3_aa: CASSPGQGAEDTQYF

cdr3_length: 14
v_call: TRBV15
clone_size: -
d_call: TRBD2
j_call: TRBJ2-3
cdr3_nt: TGTGCCACCAGCAGCGGGAGGGCCACAGATACGCAGTATTTT
cdr3_aa: CATSSGRATDTQYF

cdr3_length: 16
v_call: TRBV11-1
clone_size: -
d_call: TRBD1
j_call: TRBJ2-7
cdr3_nt: TGTGCCAGCAGCTTAGCGCTGCAGGGGGTAATCCACGAGCAGTACTTC
cdr3_aa: CASSLALQGVIHEQYF

cdr3_length: 14
v_call: TRBV30
clone_size: few
d_call: -
j_call: TRBJ1-5
cdr3_nt: TGTGCCTGGAGTCGGAGCCATTACAATCAGCCCCAGCATTTT
cdr3_aa: CAWSRSHYNQPQHF

cdr3_length: 16
v_call: TRBV10-3
clone_size: -
d_call: TRBD2
j_call: TRBJ2-1
cdr3_nt: TGTGCCATCAGTGATTACGGTAGCGGGGGGAACAATGAGCAGTTCTTC
cdr3_aa: CAISDYGSGGNNEQFF

cdr3_length: 15
v_call: TRBV3-1/TRBV3-2
clone_size: -
d_call: -
j_call: TRBJ1-4
cdr3_nt: TGTGCCAGCAGCCTTCGGACCGCAACTAATGAAAAACTGTTTTTT
cdr3_aa: CASSLRTATNEKLFF

cdr3_length: 14
v_call: TRBV2
clone_size: -
d_call: TRBD1
j_call: TRBJ2-7
cdr3_nt: TGTGCCAGCAGTCGGACAGGGGGTGGATACGAGCAGTACTTC
cdr3_aa: CASSRTGGGYEQYF

cdr3_length: 13
v_call: TRBV14
clone_size: -
d_call: -
j_call: TRBJ2-7
cdr3_nt: TGTGCCAGCAGCCCAGAGGCCTCCTACGAGCAGTACTTC
cdr3_aa: CASSPEASYEQYF

cdr3_length: 13
v_call: TRBV5-1
clone_size: -
d_call: TRBD1
j_call: TRBJ1-4
cdr3_nt: TGCGCCAGCTCTCAGGGGGCTGAGGAAAAACTGTTTTTT
cdr3_aa: CASSQGAEEKLFF

cdr3_length: 12
v_call: TRBV27
clone_size: -
d_call: TRBD1
j_call: TRBJ1-5
cdr3_nt: TGTGCCAGCAGGGCAGGGGGTCAGCCCCAGCATTTT
cdr3_aa: CASRAGGQPQHF

cdr3_length: 15
v_call: TRBV7-9
clone_size: -
d_call: -
j_call: TRBJ1-5
cdr3_nt: TGTGCCAGCAGTCTTGACAGATCACCCAATCAGCCCCAGCATTTT
cdr3_aa: CASSLDRSPNQPQHF

cdr3_length: 13
v_call: TRBV6-5
clone_size: -
d_call: -
j_call: TRBJ2-5
cdr3_nt: TGTGCCAGCGCCTTTCCGGGGCGGGAGACCCAGTACTTC
cdr3_aa: CASAFPGRETQYF

cdr3_length: 14
v_call: TRBV11-3
clone_size: -
d_call: TRBD1
j_call: TRBJ2-3
cdr3_nt: TGTGCCAGCAGCTTCGACAGGGACACAGATACGCAGTATTTT
cdr3_aa: CASSFDRDTDTQYF

cdr3_length: 17
v_call: TRBV2
clone_size: -
d_call: TRBD1
j_call: TRBJ2-3
cdr3_nt: TGTGCCAGCAGTGAAACCATGCCTGGGACAGGGAAGGATACGCAGTATTTT
cdr3_aa: CASSETMPGTGKDTQYF

cdr3_length: 13
v_call: TRBV12-3/TRBV12-4
clone_size: -
d_call: -
j_call: TRBJ1-1
cdr3_nt: TGTGCCAGCAGTTTTATTCGCGTCGGGGGAGCTTTCTTT
cdr3_aa: CASSFIRVGGAFF

cdr3_length: 11
v_call: TRBV20-1
clone_size: -
d_call: -
j_call: TRBJ2-1
cdr3_nt: TGCAGGATCGGGGCCGGTAATGAGCAGTTCTTC
cdr3_aa: CRIGAGNEQFF

cdr3_length: 15
v_call: TRBV7-3
clone_size: -
d_call: TRBD1
j_call: TRBJ2-5
cdr3_nt: TGTGCCAGCAGCTTAAGGGGGACAGGGCAAGAGACCCAGTACTTC
cdr3_aa: CASSLRGTGQETQYF

cdr3_length: 14
v_call: TRBV27
clone_size: -
d_call: -
j_call: TRBJ1-2
cdr3_nt: TGTGCCAGTACTCCCCTGGGAGGAGCCCATGGCTACACCTTC
cdr3_aa: CASTPLGGAHGYTF

cdr3_length: 16
v_call: TRBV19
clone_size: -
d_call: TRBD1
j_call: TRBJ1-5
cdr3_nt: TGTGCCAGCCTGCCGGGACAGGCTTTAAGCAATCAGCCCCAGCATTTT
cdr3_aa: CASLPGQALSNQPQHF

cdr3_length: 12
v_call: TRBV6-6
clone_size: once
d_call: -
j_call: TRBJ2-7
cdr3_nt: TGTGCCAGCAGGGAGACCAGCTACGAGCAGTACTTC
cdr3_aa: CASRETSYEQYF

cdr3_length: 13
v_call: TRBV2
clone_size: -
d_call: TRBD1
j_call: TRBJ1-2
cdr3_nt: TGTGCCAGCAGAGCACAGGGGATCTATGGCTACACCTTC
cdr3_aa: CASRAQGIYGYTF